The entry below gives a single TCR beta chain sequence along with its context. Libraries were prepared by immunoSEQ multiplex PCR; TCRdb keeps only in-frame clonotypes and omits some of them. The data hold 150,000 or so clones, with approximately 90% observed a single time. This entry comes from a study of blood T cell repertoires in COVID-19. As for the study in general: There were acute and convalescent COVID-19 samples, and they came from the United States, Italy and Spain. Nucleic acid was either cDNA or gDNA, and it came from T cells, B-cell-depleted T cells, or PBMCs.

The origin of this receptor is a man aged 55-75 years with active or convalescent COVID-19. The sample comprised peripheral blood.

The CDR3 nucleotides are TGTGCCAGCAGTTGGGAGGGGGGCATCTACGAGCAGTACTTC. Translation: CASSWEGGIYEQYF. The rearrangement uses TRBV27 and TRBJ2-7, with D possibly matching TRBD2 (7 bases). V was clipped by 4 bases and J by 3 bases, with 13 bases between them. Germline V gene data show CDR1 as MNHEY and CDR2 as SMNVEV (reference sequence). The CDR3 totals 14 residues.